The clone carrying this TCR beta chain was seen a few times. Its antigen is not identified. Trimming at V came to 5 bases and at J to 9 bases, leaving 7 bases not matched to a gene. The CDR3 has 14 residues. The germline V gene has CDR1 SGHVS and CDR2 FQNEAQ. These data originate in a study of human T cells and chemical hapten exposure. On the study more broadly: For sensitization, 2% DPC was applied to an approximately 2 cm by approximately 2 cm patch of upper inner arm skin. Slight volume differences across pooled libraries mainly accounted for varying per-sample TCR yields.

Noted time point: patch test 1, 2 weeks after DPC sensitization. Treatment given: therapeutic diphenylcyclopropenone sensitization with weekly scalp DPC. Study-level findings and limits: Patch test score rose with PT1 expanded TCRs, significant at 8, 16, 32, not 4.

TCRdb re-called the RACE reads through MiXCR, storing one row per CDR3 protein. Of around 340,000 distinct CDR3 sequences in the sample, about 7% were seen once. The V call is TRBV7-8, the J call TRBJ1-6; 7 nucleotides align to TRBD1. The TCR comes from a woman aged 18-30 years with alopecia areata. Some clones in this sample may be carry-over from other donors' samples. The material sequenced was whole blood, taken in connection with sensitization to the hapten diphenylcyclopropenone (DPC). CDR3 loop: CASSATTGASPLHF. CDR3 bases: TGTGCCAGCAGCGCGACCACAGGGGCTTCACCCCTCCACTTT.